One sample yielded the 16 T cell receptor beta chains listed below, sequenced in a study of blood T cell repertoires in COVID-19. Clones were sequenced by immunoSEQ multiplex PCR, and TCRdb holds only the in-frame ones, with some missing. This sample has about 500,000 clones, with about nine tenths found just once. Sequencing used PBMCs or T cells enriched from blood (not recorded which). These receptors originate from a woman aged 18-29 years who had recovered from COVID-19.

The chain combines TRBV5-1 with TRBJ1-3, with 7 bases identical to TRBD1. Germline-derived CDR1 and CDR2 are SGHRS and YFSETQ. Trimming cost V 1 base and J 0 bases; bases outside gene matches: 4. The CDR3 length is 16 residues. The CDR3: CASSLSGTVSGNTIYF. CDR3 nucleotide sequence: TGCGCCAGCAGCTTGTCCGGGACAGTCTCTGGAAACACCATATATTTT.

The rearrangement joins TRBV12-3 or TRBV12-4 to TRBJ1-2; no definite D call. The CDR3 is 13 residues long. Trimming removed 3 bases at V and 6 bases at J, with 11 bases between. CDR3 DNA sequence: TGTGCCAGCAGTTTGGCGGGGTCCCATGGCTACACCTTC. It codes for CASSLAGSHGYTF.

The V gene is TRBV19, the J gene TRBJ1-1; no clear D. V was cut by 5 bases and J by 4 bases, with 17 bases left in between. Germline loops: CDR1 LNHDA, CDR2 SQIVND (reference sequence). CDR3 length equals 15 residues. CDR3 region: CASSPSLAGGTEAFF. The CDR3, as DNA: TGTGCCAGTAGTCCCTCACTGGCCGGCGGCACTGAAGCTTTCTTT.

The rearrangement joins TRBV12-3 or TRBV12-4 to TRBJ1-2; a possible D gene is TRBD1 (6 bases). The ends were cut back, 6 bases at V and 8 bases at J, with 16 bases in the middle. The CDR3 is made up of 13 amino acids. CDR3 in amino acids: CASSHTGYGGYTF. The CDR3 DNA is TGTGCCAGCAGCCACACAGGGTATGGAGGCTACACCTTC.

This chain connects TRBV7-9 to TRBJ1-2; TRBD1 matches at 8 bases. The CDR3 has 14 amino acids. V shed 5 bases and J 4 bases; nucleotides not matched to a gene: 6. Germline V gives CDR1 SEHNR, CDR2 FQNEAQ (reference sequence). The CDR3 nucleotides are TGTGCCAGCAGCCGCACAGGGGGGAGCTATGGCTACACCTTC. It yields the protein CASSRTGGSYGYTF.

V gene TRBV19 combines with J gene TRBJ2-7; TRBD2 matches at 9 bases. CDR3 length: 13 amino acids. The junction had 12 bases not matched to a gene; V was cut back by 11 bases and J by 7 bases. Per the germline V gene, CDR1 is LNHDA and CDR2 is SQIVND (reference sequence). This chain's CDR3 is CASTGTSYREQYF. The CDR3 DNA is TGTGCCTCAACCGGGACTAGCTACCGAGAGCAGTACTTC.

This chain connects TRBV9 to TRBJ2-1, with D possibly being TRBD2 (5 bases). The germline V and J ends were trimmed by 4 bases and 8 bases, with 19 bases remaining between them. The CDR3 runs to 15 residues. Germline V gene sequence: CDR1 SGDLS, CDR2 YYNGEE. CDR3 in DNA: TGTGCCAGCAGCCCCGGGAAGCTAACTACCGATGAGCAGTTCTTC. Residues: CASSPGKLTTDEQFF. Complete variable domain (other parts from reference TRBV9 and TRBJ2-1): DSGVTQTPKHLITATGQRVTLRCSPRSGDLSVYWYQQSLDQGLQFLIQYYNGEERAKGNILERFSAQQFPDLHSELNLSSLELGDSALYFCASSPGKLTTDEQFFGPGTRLTVL.

J is TRBJ1-2 and V is TRBV30; 7 bases agree with TRBD1. The J segment lost 6 bases and the V segment lost 7 bases, leaving 8 bases of the junction unmatched. The CDR3 loop spans 12 amino acids. Germline loops: CDR1 GTSNPN, CDR2 SVGIG (reference sequence). The CDR3 here is CAFMKTGNGYTF. CDR3 DNA sequence: TGTGCCTTCATGAAGACAGGGAATGGCTACACCTTC.

The chain joins TRBV5-1 to TRBJ2-1; 10 bases are shared with TRBD1. Looked up from germline, CDR1 is SGHRS and CDR2 is YFSETQ. The CDR3 runs 17 residues. The V gene end was trimmed by 5 bases and the J gene end by 7 bases; junction bases not matched to a gene: 15. CDR3 in DNA: TGCGCCAGCAGGCGAGGATTCGGGGACAGGGGTTCGAATGAGCAGTTCTTC. This gives the protein CASRRGFGDRGSNEQFF.

V is TRBV6-5 and J is TRBJ1-1; no clear D. The length of the CDR3 is 15 residues. Trimming took 10 bases from V and 2 from J, leaving 20 bases between them. Germline CDR1 and CDR2: MNHEY and SVGAGI. As DNA, the CDR3 is TGTGCCATCCGACCCTCGGGAGGACCCAACACTGAAGCTTTCTTT. Translation: CAIRPSGGPNTEAFF.

V and J are TRBV5-1 and TRBJ2-3; TRBD1 matches 7 bases. Trimming cost V 5 bases and J 0 bases; bases outside gene matches: 6. The CDR3 runs to 15 residues. The germline V gene has CDR1 SGHRS and CDR2 YFSETQ. CDR3 DNA: TGCGCCAGCAGTCGGGGACAGACAAGCACAGATACGCAGTATTTT. Translation: CASSRGQTSTDTQYF. The full variable domain, its missing parts supplied by reference TRBV5-1 and TRBJ2-3, is KAGVTQTPRYLIKTRGQQVTLSCSPISGHRSVSWYQQTPGQGLQFLFEYFSETQRNKGNFPGRFSGRQFSNSRSEMNVSTLELGDSALYLCASSRGQTSTDTQYFGPGTRLTVL.

The chain is built from TRBV2 and TRBJ2-3, with D tentatively TRBD1 (5 bases). CDR1 is SNHLY and CDR2 is FYNNEI in the germline V gene. V lost 7 bases, J lost 2 bases, and 13 bases lay in between. CDR3 length: 14 amino acids. CDR3 nucleotides: TGTGCCAGCAAGGGTAGACAGTCCACAGATACGCAGTATTTT. This gives the protein CASKGRQSTDTQYF.

Details on this clone: The junction and the germline gene differ at one end; a read error may be behind it. The chain couples TRBV27 to TRBJ1-2; D may be TRBD1 (5 bases). This CDR3 has 14 amino acids. In germline, CDR1 is MNHEY, CDR2 SMNVEV (reference sequence). The CDR3 spells CASRFLGQVEGYTF. As DNA, the CDR3 is TGTGCCAGCCGTTTTTTGGGGCAGGTAGAGGGCTACACCTTC.

This clone was detected once. The chain is built from TRBV6-5 and TRBJ1-2; the match to TRBD1 covers 8 bases. Germline CDR1 reads MNHEY; CDR2 reads SVGAGI. Germline trimming cut 6 bases from V and 5 bases from J; bases unmatched to any gene: 8. The CDR3 totals 14 residues. In nucleotides, the CDR3 is TGTGCCAGCAGCCCACAGGGGGGATGGTATGGCTACACCTTC. This encodes CASSPQGGWYGYTF.

The gene calls are TRBV3-1 (or the pseudogene TRBV3-2) and TRBJ2-3, with 8 positions matching TRBD1. The CDR3 spans 16 residues. J gave up 2 bases and V 0 bases, and 4 bases lay outside the gene matches. Germline CDR1 reads LGHDT; CDR2 reads YNNKEL (reference sequence). CDR3 in amino acids: CASSQEGRGLTDTQYF. The CDR3 DNA reads as TGTGCCAGCAGCCAAGAGGGCAGGGGGCTCACAGATACGCAGTATTTT.

The chain carries TRBV9 and TRBJ2-5; a possible D gene is TRBD1 (6 bases). CDR1 is SGDLS, CDR2 YYNGEE, per germline. The length of the CDR3 is 15 residues. V shed 0 bases and J shed 3 bases, with 12 bases lying between them. The CDR3, as DNA: TGTGCCAGCAGCGTAGAAGGGACACAAGAAGAGACCCAGTACTTC. This encodes CASSVEGTQEETQYF. Based on the CDR3 plus reference TRBV9 and TRBJ2-5, the full variable domain is DSGVTQTPKHLITATGQRVTLRCSPRSGDLSVYWYQQSLDQGLQFLIQYYNGEERAKGNILERFSAQQFPDLHSELNLSSLELGDSALYFCASSVEGTQEETQYFGPGTRLLVL.